This TCR beta chain was obtained from a study of patients and donors after allogeneic stem cell transplantation. TCRdb analysed the RT-PCR reads with MiXCR anew, one entry per CDR3 protein. The data contain roughly 200,000 distinct CDR3 sequences, 35% to 45% of them singletons. This clonotype was detected only a few times. J gave up 4 bases and V 5 bases, and 2 bases lay outside the gene matches. The CDR3 consists of 13 residues. The sample taken for sequencing was blood, either unsorted or a sorted T cell fraction (not recorded which). The clonotype originates from a human donor who was either an allogeneic HSCT recipient or a stem cell or donor lymphocyte infusion donor (not recorded which). It is not recorded whose cells these are; they may come from a transplant donor. J is TRBJ1-1 and V is TRBV12-3 or TRBV12-4, with 9 nucleotides matching TRBD1. The CDR3: CASSRTGATEAFF. The CDR3 nucleotides read TGTGCCAGCAGTCGGACAGGGGCCACTGAAGCTTTCTTT.